The T cell receptor (beta chain) described here comes from a study of T-cell reconstitution after alpha-beta-depleted transplantation in children (dated by TCRdb to 2016 to 2017). A note on the overall study: T-cell immune reconstitution after TCRalphabeta/CD19-depleted allogeneic hematopoietic cell transplantation in children was quantitatively tracked in the study by means of TCR repertoire profiling. The study at large found these results: Over the following months the frequencies of hyperexpanded clones went down, and after one year T-cell counts and TCRbeta diversity were mostly credited to newly produced T cells. In some patients, the high TCRbeta diversity seen at day 60 was put down to recipient T cells and intrathymic progenitors that had survived conditioning. The apparently early recovery of alphabetaT-cell counts about two months after transplant reportedly depended on only several hundred rapidly expanded clones that came from non-depleted graft cells.

In this sample, this clonotype turned up a few times. Its recognized antigen is unknown. No base quality values were provided; no much bigger clone lies one nucleotide off. Inclusive of the bounding cysteine and phenylalanine, the CDR3 is 15 residues long. The CDR3 DNA has 45 bases and is translated from base 1. A distance of 14 bases separates the germline ends of V and J, which lose 2 bases and 3 bases respectively. Library construction relied on PCR. This sample was sequenced with an Illumina HiSeq 2500. To normalize quantification of the TCRbeta repertoire, the TCR libraries were built with molecular barcoding that relied on unique molecular identifiers. TCRdb redid the processing of the public reads, applying fastp at Q25 and MiXCR, and retained in-frame beta chains. Rows with one shared CDR3 protein collapse into an entry with the most common genes and DNA. This sample has just over 950,000 distinct CDR3 sequences in its table, and 25% to 30% of those were observed once. Of the sample, about 28% is held by the ten largest clones.

Per the publication, the treatment or condition label means: allogeneic hematopoietic cell transplantation with graft depleted of TCRalphabeta T cells and CD19 B cells. The children who served as transplant recipients had been given grafts of TCRalphabeta/CD19-depleted allogeneic hematopoietic cells. The chain joins TRBV12-3 or TRBV12-4 to TRBJ2-7; the D gene lacks a confident call. Sequenced here: PBMCs, mostly from graft donor cells, sampled 360 days after TCRalphabeta/CD19-depleted stem cell transplant. The sequence came from a boy younger than two who had a stem cell transplant for SCID, so the T cells may come from the graft donor. The CDR3 region has the sequence CASSLRLETDYEQYF. The nucleotide sequence is given as TGTGCCAGCAGTTTACGTTTAGAGACTGACTACGAGCAGTACTTC.